These 7 T cell receptor beta chains came from one sample sequenced in a study of OX40 agonist ivuxolimab in advanced cancers. The data were produced by immunoSEQ multiplex PCR, yet TCRdb's version contains in-frame clones alone and is incomplete. The sample consists of around 85,000 clones, 91% of them appearing once. The sequences come from CD4+ or CD8+ T cells sorted from blood, collected in a trial of the OX40 agonist ivuxolimab. The receptors originated from an adult with an advanced solid tumor such as melanoma, head and neck, liver or kidney cancer.

The rearrangement links TRBV4-1 to TRBJ1-2, with 9 bases aligning to TRBD1. CDR3 size: 17 residues. Trimming removed 1 base from V and 8 bases from J; junction bases left unmatched: 14. Germline values: CDR1 MGHRA, CDR2 YSYEKL. The CDR3 nucleotides read TGCGCCAGCAGCCAAGTTGTAAGGAACAGGGGGCGCTTGGGCTACACCTTC. Protein sequence: CASSQVVRNRGRLGYTF.

The CDR3 sequence: CASRRDRTYEQYF. CDR3 DNA: TGCGCCAGCAGACGAGACAGGACCTACGAGCAGTACTTC. The rearrangement links TRBV10-2 to TRBJ2-7, with D maybe TRBD1 (6 bases). Trimming stripped 6 bases from V and 2 bases from J, with 11 bases between. Per the germline V gene, CDR1 is WSHSY and CDR2 is SAAADI. The CDR3 loop spans 13 amino acids.

This chain uses TRBV30 with TRBJ2-2, with TRBD2 identical over 11 bases. The CDR3 totals 16 residues. V dropped 1 base and J dropped 7; count of bases not matched to a gene: 8. CDR1 and CDR2 from the germline V gene are GTSNPN and SVGIG (reference sequence). The CDR3 spells CAWSAGTSGRIGELFF. CDR3 sequence (DNA): TGTGCCTGGAGTGCCGGGACTAGCGGCCGTATCGGGGAGCTGTTTTTT.

The V call is TRBV28, the J call TRBJ1-2; no firm D call. The CDR3 is 13 amino acids. V was clipped by 5 bases and J by 5 bases, with 12 bases between them. Germline CDR1 and CDR2: MDHEN and SYDVKM. The CDR3: CASSLIPGYGYTF. The CDR3 DNA sequence: TGTGCCAGCAGTCTTATCCCCGGGTATGGCTACACCTTC.

The chain carries TRBV5-1 and TRBJ2-7, with unresolved D. The CDR3 is made up of 15 amino acids. Germline V lookup: CDR1 SGHRS, CDR2 YFSETQ. V gave up 2 bases and J gave up 0 bases, with 12 bases separating them. DNA of the CDR3: TGCGCCAGCAGCTTAATCCCCAGGAGCTCCTACGAGCAGTACTTC. It specifies CASSLIPRSSYEQYF.

The chain links TRBV6-1 to TRBJ1-1; 10 bases are a match to TRBD1. Germline lookup yields CDR1 MNHNS and CDR2 SASEGT. This CDR3 is 15 amino acids long. Trimming cost V 4 bases and J 6 bases; bases outside gene matches: 8. CDR3 region: CASSGEGQGSPEAFF. In DNA form, the CDR3 reads TGTGCCAGCAGTGGAGAGGGACAGGGGTCCCCTGAAGCTTTCTTT.

This sequence joins TRBV13 and TRBJ2-2; 10 bases align to TRBD2. The CDR3 consists of 15 residues. The V gene's germline CDR1 is PRHDT and CDR2 FYEKMQ (reference sequence). V was pared by 5 bases and J by 5 bases, with 5 bases of the junction left unmatched. The DNA of the CDR3 is TGTGCCAGCAGCCCAAGCGGGAGGGGGACCGGGGAGCTGTTTTTT. The encoded protein is CASSPSGRGTGELFF.